Listed below are T cell receptor beta chains from one sample, sequenced in a study of blood T cell repertoires in COVID-19. Repertoires were generated with immunoSEQ multiplex PCR, while TCRdb's copy carries only in-frame clones and drops some. The data show fewer than 200,000 clones, about 88% seen once. Sequenced input: PBMCs or T cells enriched from blood (not recorded which). The receptors come from a woman aged 40 to 50 in a cohort exposed to, infected with or recovered from COVID-19 (not recorded which). CDR3s include the opening cysteine and the closing phenylalanine or tryptophan. Each record gives: CDR3 DNA, CDR3 protein, J gene, V gene, clone size, D gene. The D gene is left open where the match is weak. Not every row has a clone size; where given, it reads once, few, many or a size class.

CDR3nt: TGCGCCAGCAGCCAATTCGGGACTAGCGGGAGAGGGGACTACGAGCAGTACTTC
CDR3aa: CASSQFGTSGRGDYEQYF
j_gene: TRBJ2-7
v_gene: TRBV4-3
abundance: once
d_gene: TRBD2

CDR3nt: TGTGCCAGCAGCGGGGGACAGGGAGGGGCCTACGAGCAGTACTTC
CDR3aa: CASSGGQGGAYEQYF
j_gene: TRBJ2-7
v_gene: TRBV5-4
abundance: NA
d_gene: TRBD1

CDR3nt: TGTGCCAGCAGCCCCGCTAGCGGGAACGCCTGGGAGACCCAGTACTTC
CDR3aa: CASSPASGNAWETQYF
j_gene: TRBJ2-5
v_gene: TRBV5-4
abundance: once
d_gene: TRBD2

CDR3nt: TGTGCCAGCGCGACAGGGGGCAGACTTAACTATGGCTACACCTTC
CDR3aa: CASATGGRLNYGYTF
j_gene: TRBJ1-2
v_gene: TRBV28
abundance: few
d_gene: TRBD1

CDR3nt: TGTGCCAGCAGTTCGAGATTCGGCAATCAGCCCCAGCATTTT
CDR3aa: CASSSRFGNQPQHF
j_gene: TRBJ1-5
v_gene: TRBV28
abundance: NA
d_gene: NA

CDR3nt: TGTGCCAGCAGTTTATCGGGGAATGAGCAGTTCTTC
CDR3aa: CASSLSGNEQFF
j_gene: TRBJ2-1
v_gene: TRBV12-3/TRBV12-4
abundance: NA
d_gene: NA

CDR3nt: TGTGCCAGCAGTGGGCAGGGGGCGCAAGAGACCCAGTACTTC
CDR3aa: CASSGQGAQETQYF
j_gene: TRBJ2-5
v_gene: TRBV2
abundance: NA
d_gene: TRBD1

CDR3nt: TGTGCCAGTGGACTCGTGAGCTCCTACGAGCAGTACTTC
CDR3aa: CASGLVSSYEQYF
j_gene: TRBJ2-7
v_gene: TRBV3-1/TRBV3-2
abundance: NA
d_gene: NA

CDR3nt: TGCGCCAGCAGCTTGGGAGCGGGGCTAGCAGCGACAGATACGCAGTATTTT
CDR3aa: CASSLGAGLAATDTQYF
j_gene: TRBJ2-3
v_gene: TRBV5-1
abundance: NA
d_gene: TRBD2

CDR3nt: TGTGCCAGCAGTGACTCGTCAGGTGGCGGGGAGCTGTTTTTT
CDR3aa: CASSDSSGGGELFF
j_gene: TRBJ2-2
v_gene: TRBV6-4
abundance: few
d_gene: NA

CDR3nt: TGTGCCAGCAGCCCTCCTCATTCTACAGGACAGCCGAACACTGAAGCTTTCTTT
CDR3aa: CASSPPHSTGQPNTEAFF
j_gene: TRBJ1-1
v_gene: TRBV7-7
abundance: NA
d_gene: NA

CDR3nt: TGTGCCACCAGTAACAGGGGGCCTAGGAGCAATCAGCCCCAGCATTTT
CDR3aa: CATSNRGPRSNQPQHF
j_gene: TRBJ1-5
v_gene: TRBV15
abundance: once
d_gene: TRBD1

CDR3nt: TGCGCCAGCAGCCCTAGCCTAGCGGGAAATGAGCAGTTCTTC
CDR3aa: CASSPSLAGNEQFF
j_gene: TRBJ2-1
v_gene: TRBV4-1
abundance: NA
d_gene: TRBD2

CDR3nt: TGTGCCAGCAGCTCCAGTCATTATACAGTGTATCAGCCCCAGCATTTT
CDR3aa: CASSSSHYTVYQPQHF
j_gene: TRBJ1-5
v_gene: TRBV5-6
abundance: NA
d_gene: NA

CDR3nt: TGCGCCAGCAGCCATCCACAGGGTCTCAGCTATGGCTACACCTTC
CDR3aa: CASSHPQGLSYGYTF
j_gene: TRBJ1-2
v_gene: TRBV4-1
abundance: NA
d_gene: NA

CDR3nt: TGTGCCAGCAGCAGGGGACTAGCGGGAGGAGGTGAGCAGTACTTC
CDR3aa: CASSRGLAGGGEQYF
j_gene: TRBJ2-7
v_gene: TRBV5-6
abundance: NA
d_gene: TRBD2

CDR3nt: TGTGCCAGCAGTTTCGGTTTCGAGCAGTACTTC
CDR3aa: CASSFGFEQYF
j_gene: TRBJ2-7
v_gene: TRBV12-3/TRBV12-4
abundance: once
d_gene: NA

CDR3nt: TGTGCCAGTAGTACCTCCGGAGCCAATGAGCAGTTCTTC
CDR3aa: CASSTSGANEQFF
j_gene: TRBJ2-1
v_gene: TRBV19
abundance: NA
d_gene: NA

CDR3nt: TGTGCCAGCACCAACCTGGGCCGGGACAGGGGCTCCTACGAGCAGTACTTC
CDR3aa: CASTNLGRDRGSYEQYF
j_gene: TRBJ2-7
v_gene: TRBV28
abundance: NA
d_gene: TRBD1

CDR3nt: TGTGCCAGCAGTTCAAGGGTCCTGGGACAGGCTGACAATGAGCAGTTCTTC
CDR3aa: CASSSRVLGQADNEQFF
j_gene: TRBJ2-1
v_gene: TRBV25-1
abundance: few
d_gene: TRBD1

CDR3nt: TGTGCCAGCTCCGGGACAGGGAAAAGGCTTAACTATGGCTACACCTTC
CDR3aa: CASSGTGKRLNYGYTF
j_gene: TRBJ1-2
v_gene: TRBV18
abundance: NA
d_gene: TRBD1

CDR3nt: TGTGCCAGCAGTGAAGGTCTGAGGGGGAGCTATGGCTACACCTTC
CDR3aa: CASSEGLRGSYGYTF
j_gene: TRBJ1-2
v_gene: TRBV2
abundance: NA
d_gene: NA

CDR3nt: TGTGCCAGCAGCCCAGAGGGCGGAAGAATGGAAAAACTGTTTTTT
CDR3aa: CASSPEGGRMEKLFF
j_gene: TRBJ1-4
v_gene: TRBV7-2
abundance: NA
d_gene: NA

CDR3nt: TGTGCCAGCAGCTTAGGGCAGGGCGAGCCCTACAATGAGCAGTTCTTC
CDR3aa: CASSLGQGEPYNEQFF
j_gene: TRBJ2-1
v_gene: TRBV5-6
abundance: NA
d_gene: NA

CDR3nt: TGTGCCAGCAGCCGAACTATATCTGGGGCCAACGTCCTGACTTTC
CDR3aa: CASSRTISGANVLTF
j_gene: TRBJ2-6
v_gene: TRBV28
abundance: NA
d_gene: NA

CDR3nt: TGTGCCAGCAGCTTGGCCTACGAGGCCAACAATCAGCCCCAGCATTTT
CDR3aa: CASSLAYEANNQPQHF
j_gene: TRBJ1-5
v_gene: TRBV5-6
abundance: once
d_gene: NA

CDR3nt: TGTGCCAGTAGTCCCGGGGGTCGATTGAATTCACCCCTCCACTTT
CDR3aa: CASSPGGRLNSPLHF
j_gene: TRBJ1-6
v_gene: TRBV19
abundance: NA
d_gene: NA

CDR3nt: TGTGCCAGCAGCGTAACCTACCGGGTCCGAAAAACTGAAGCTTTCTTT
CDR3aa: CASSVTYRVRKTEAFF
j_gene: TRBJ1-1
v_gene: TRBV5-8
abundance: NA
d_gene: NA

CDR3nt: TGTGCCAGCAGCCCGACTAGCGGTAACGAGCAGTACTTC
CDR3aa: CASSPTSGNEQYF
j_gene: TRBJ2-7
v_gene: TRBV3-1/TRBV3-2
abundance: once
d_gene: TRBD2

CDR3nt: TGTGCCAGCAGGGGCAGGGGTTTAGCTGAAAAACTGTTTTTT
CDR3aa: CASRGRGLAEKLFF
j_gene: TRBJ1-4
v_gene: TRBV6-1
abundance: NA
d_gene: NA

CDR3nt: TGTGCCAGCAGTTACCGAGGAGTCCTTTCACCCCTCCACTTT
CDR3aa: CASSYRGVLSPLHF
j_gene: TRBJ1-6
v_gene: TRBV6-2/TRBV6-3
abundance: NA
d_gene: NA

CDR3nt: TGCGCCAGCAGCTTGCAAGGGGAAGAAGAGACCCAGTACTTC
CDR3aa: CASSLQGEEETQYF
j_gene: TRBJ2-5
v_gene: TRBV5-1
abundance: NA
d_gene: NA

CDR3nt: TGTGCCACCAGTGATCGGGACAGGGGAGGACTCTCCGGGGAGCTGTTTTTT
CDR3aa: CATSDRDRGGLSGELFF
j_gene: TRBJ2-2
v_gene: TRBV24-1
abundance: NA
d_gene: TRBD1

CDR3nt: TGTGCCATCAGTGAGTCGTTAGGGGTTTCTGGAAACACCATATATTTT
CDR3aa: CAISESLGVSGNTIYF
j_gene: TRBJ1-3
v_gene: TRBV10-3
abundance: NA
d_gene: NA

CDR3nt: TGTGCCACCAGTGTGGGCAGCACAGATACGCAGTATTTT
CDR3aa: CATSVGSTDTQYF
j_gene: TRBJ2-3
v_gene: TRBV24-1
abundance: NA
d_gene: NA

CDR3nt: TGCGCCAGCAGCCAATCCGGGGATACGCAGTATTTT
CDR3aa: CASSQSGDTQYF
j_gene: TRBJ2-3
v_gene: TRBV4-1
abundance: NA
d_gene: NA

CDR3nt: TGTGCCAGCAGTTTGGACAGGGGGTTCCAAGAGACCCAGTACTTC
CDR3aa: CASSLDRGFQETQYF
j_gene: TRBJ2-5
v_gene: TRBV27
abundance: NA
d_gene: TRBD1